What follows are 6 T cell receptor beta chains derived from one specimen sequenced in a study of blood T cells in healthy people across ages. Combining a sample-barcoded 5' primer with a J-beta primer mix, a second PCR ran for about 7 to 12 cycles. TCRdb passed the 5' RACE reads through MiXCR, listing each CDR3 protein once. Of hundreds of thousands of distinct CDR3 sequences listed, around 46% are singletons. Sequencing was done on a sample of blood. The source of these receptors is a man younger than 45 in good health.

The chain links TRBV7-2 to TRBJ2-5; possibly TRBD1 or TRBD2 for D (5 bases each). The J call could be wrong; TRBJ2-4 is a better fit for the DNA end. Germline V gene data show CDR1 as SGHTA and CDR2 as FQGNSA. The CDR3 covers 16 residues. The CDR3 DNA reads TGTGCCAGCAGCTTTAGGGCTAGGGACGGCAAAAACATTCAGTACTTC. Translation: CASSFRARDGKNIQYF.

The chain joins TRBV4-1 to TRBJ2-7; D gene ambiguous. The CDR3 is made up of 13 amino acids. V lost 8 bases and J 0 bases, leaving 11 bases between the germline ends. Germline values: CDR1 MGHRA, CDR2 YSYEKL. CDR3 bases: TGCGCCAGCCGGGCCCCAGGCTCCTACGAGCAGTACTTC. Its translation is CASRAPGSYEQYF.

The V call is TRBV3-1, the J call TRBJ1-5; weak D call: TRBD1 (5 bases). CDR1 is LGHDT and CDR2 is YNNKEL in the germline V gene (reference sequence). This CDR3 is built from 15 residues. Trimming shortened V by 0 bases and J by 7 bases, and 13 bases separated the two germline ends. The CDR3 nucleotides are TGTGCCAGCAGCCAAGATTCAGGGACGGCCCAGCCCCAGCATTTT. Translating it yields CASSQDSGTAQPQHF.

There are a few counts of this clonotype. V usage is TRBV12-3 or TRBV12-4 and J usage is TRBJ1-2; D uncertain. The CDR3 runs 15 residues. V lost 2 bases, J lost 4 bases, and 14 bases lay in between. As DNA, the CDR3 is TGTGCCAGCAGTTTAAGAGAAACCGACCTCTATGGCTACACCTTC. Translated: CASSLRETDLYGYTF.

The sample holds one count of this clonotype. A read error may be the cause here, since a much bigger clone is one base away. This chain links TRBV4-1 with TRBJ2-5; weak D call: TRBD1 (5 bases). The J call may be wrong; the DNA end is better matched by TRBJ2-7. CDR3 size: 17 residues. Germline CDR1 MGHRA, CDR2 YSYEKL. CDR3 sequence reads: CASSQEVVDSEPYEQYF. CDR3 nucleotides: TGCGCCAGCAGCCAAGAAGTTGTTGACAGCGAACCCTACGAGCAGTACTTC.

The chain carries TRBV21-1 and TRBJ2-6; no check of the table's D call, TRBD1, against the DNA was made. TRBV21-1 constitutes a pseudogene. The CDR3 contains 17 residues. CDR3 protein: CASPLPGRISGANVLTF. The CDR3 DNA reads TGTGCCAGCCCCCTCCCGGGACGCATCTCTGGGGCCAACGTCCTGACTTTC.